Listed below are T cell receptor beta chains from one sample, sequenced in a study of CD8 T cells in ankylosing spondylitis. TCRdb reprocessed the 5' RACE reads with MiXCR, giving one entry per CDR3 protein. The table lists a few hundred thousand distinct CDR3 sequences, 8% to 11% of them singletons. Sample: blood, either unsorted or a sorted T cell fraction (not recorded which). Receptor source: a male donor with ankylosing spondylitis or in good health (not recorded which). Each CDR3 is given with its conserved first and last residue. The D gene is left open where the match is weak. Size is omitted from some rows. Given values are once, few, many or a class for expanded clones.

v_gene	abundance	d_gene	j_gene	CDR3nt	CDR3aa
TRBV15	.	.	TRBJ2-7	TGTGCCACCAGCAGAGATAGAGGGGGTTACTACGAGCAGTACTTC	CATSRDRGGYYEQYF
TRBV3-1	.	.	TRBJ2-7	TGTGCCAGCAGCCAGGGGAGGTTATCGGGACTCACTTTCTTC	CASSQGRLSGLTFF
TRBV27	many	.	TRBJ1-2	TGTGCCACCCCTTACCTTTCGAGCTATGGCTACACCTTC	CATPYLSSYGYTF
TRBV5-1	.	.	TRBJ1-1	TGCGCCAGCAGCTTTGGACAGACGAACACTGAAGCTTTCTTT	CASSFGQTNTEAFF
TRBV20-1	many	.	TRBJ2-2	TGCAGTGCTCCGGACTTGAGTAACACCGGGGAGCTGTTTTTT	CSAPDLSNTGELFF
TRBV19	.	TRBD1	TRBJ2-5	TGTGCCAGTACCCTTGGACAGGGCCGACAAGAGACCCAGTACTTC	CASTLGQGRQETQYF
TRBV5-1	.	TRBD1	TRBJ2-5	TGCGCCAGCAGCTTAGGGACAGGTAGCCAAGAGACCCAGTACTTC	CASSLGTGSQETQYF
TRBV30	many	.	TRBJ1-2	TGTGCCTGGAGTGTCGGGGCTGGCTACACCTTC	CAWSVGAGYTF
TRBV12-3/TRBV12-4	many	TRBD1	TRBJ1-2	TGTGCCAGCAGTCCAACTGGGACAGCCCTTAACTATGGCTACACCTTC	CASSPTGTALNYGYTF
TRBV28	once	.	TRBJ2-3	TGTGCCAGCGCTTTTTTCCGCACAGATACGCAGTATTTT	CASAFFRTDTQYF
TRBV6-1	many	.	TRBJ2-1	TGTGCCAGCAGTGTCACTCCGGCACCTAGCTCCTACAATGAGCAGTTCTTC	CASSVTPAPSSYNEQFF
TRBV11-1	few	TRBD2	TRBJ2-1	TGTGCCAGCAGCTTATCGCTAGCGGGGACGAACAATGAGCAGTTCTTC	CASSLSLAGTNNEQFF
TRBV2	few	.	TRBJ1-4	TGTGCCAGCAGTCTCGGGGGCTTCGAAAAACTGTTTTTT	CASSLGGFEKLFF
TRBV20-1	few	.	TRBJ1-3	TGCAGTGCTAGGGAGGAAGGGTCTTTATCTGGAAACACCATATATTTT	CSAREEGSLSGNTIYF
TRBV20-1	.	TRBD2	TRBJ2-1	TGCAGTGCCCCGACTAGCGGGGGGAATGAGCAGTTCTTC	CSAPTSGGNEQFF
TRBV7-4	.	.	TRBJ2-7	TGTGCCAGCAGCTTAGCTGAGTCCACAACCTACGAGCAGTACTTC	CASSLAESTTYEQYF
TRBV12-3/TRBV12-4	many	TRBD1	TRBJ2-7	TGTGCCAGCAGTTTTATCGACAGGGCCTACGAGCAGTACTTC	CASSFIDRAYEQYF
TRBV6-5	many	TRBD1	TRBJ2-4	TGTGCCAGCAGTTACCCGACAGGGGGCCGTAACATTCAGTACTTC	CASSYPTGGRNIQYF
TRBV5-1	many	.	TRBJ2-7	TGCGCCAGCAGCTTGGATCCAGAAGCCTACGAGCAGTACTTC	CASSLDPEAYEQYF
TRBV20-1	.	.	TRBJ1-1	TGCAGTGCTACCCAACCGTCGGCGAGGACTGAAGCTTTCTTT	CSATQPSARTEAFF
TRBV20-1	many	TRBD1	TRBJ1-6	TGCAGTGCTAAGGGACAGGGTCTCTTGAATTCACCCCTCCACTTT	CSAKGQGLLNSPLHF
TRBV11-2	.	.	TRBJ1-1	TGTGCCAGCAGCTTTCGGATAGTTTTGAACAAAAACCTTTCTGAAGCTTTCTTT	CASSFRIVLNKNLSEAFF
TRBV7-8	many	.	TRBJ2-7	TGTGCCAGCAGCTTACAGGACAGTTCCTACGAGCAGTACTTC	CASSLQDSSYEQYF
TRBV12-3/TRBV12-4	many	TRBD1	TRBJ2-1	TGTGCCAGCAGTTATACAGGGGTGGGTGAGCAGTTCTTC	CASSYTGVGEQFF
TRBV9	.	.	TRBJ2-7	TGTGCCAGCAGCGTACAGGGTCTTTCCTACGAGCAGTACTTC	CASSVQGLSYEQYF
TRBV5-1	.	.	TRBJ2-7	TGCGCCAGCAGGAAAACAGGTAGCTCCTACGAGCAGTACTTC	CASRKTGSSYEQYF
TRBV7-9	.	.	TRBJ1-6	TGTGCCAGGCCGCAGGGGCTCGGCGGTTCACCCCTCCACTTT	CARPQGLGGSPLHF
TRBV12-3/TRBV12-4	many	.	TRBJ1-2	TGTGCCAGCACACACAGGGACTATGGCTACACCTTC	CASTHRDYGYTF
TRBV6-4	many	.	TRBJ1-5	TGTGCCAGCATATCGGCAGGGGAAAATGGTCAGCCCCAGCATTTT	CASISAGENGQPQHF
TRBV28	.	TRBD1	TRBJ1-5	TGTGCCAGCAGCCGCCCGTGGGCGGGACAGGGCAATCAGCCCCAGCATTTT	CASSRPWAGQGNQPQHF
TRBV11-2	.	.	TRBJ2-1	TGTGCCAGCAGCTTAGACCCGGTGTTGGATGAGCAGTTCTTC	CASSLDPVLDEQFF
TRBV5-5	few	TRBD1	TRBJ1-5	TGTGCCAGCAGCTTGAGGGTGGGACAGGGGGTTCAGCCCCAGCATTTT	CASSLRVGQGVQPQHF
TRBV6-5	few	TRBD1	TRBJ2-7	TGTGCCAGCAGTTACTCTTGGACAGGCGGCTACGAGCAGTACTTC	CASSYSWTGGYEQYF
TRBV20-1	many	.	TRBJ1-2	TGCAGTGCCACCTCTCCAGGGAGCTATGGCTACACCTTC	CSATSPGSYGYTF
TRBV28	many	TRBD2	TRBJ2-3	TGTGCCAGCAGTCGGACTAGCGGGGGCCTTACAGATACGCAGTATTTT	CASSRTSGGLTDTQYF
TRBV5-1	many	.	TRBJ1-2	TGCGCCAGCAGCTCCGGACAGATTTATGGCTACACCTTC	CASSSGQIYGYTF
TRBV20-1	.	.	TRBJ2-5	TGCAGTGCTGGCCCGGCGCAGGGCCAAGAGACCCAGTACTTC	CSAGPAQGQETQYF
TRBV29-1	many	.	TRBJ1-1	TGCAGCGTGAGGCAGGGGACGGTTGCTGAAGCTTTCTTT	CSVRQGTVAEAFF
TRBV28	.	.	TRBJ1-4	TGTGCCAGCAGTCGCGACCCCCCGGAAAAACTGCTTTTT	CASSRDPPEKLLF
TRBV7-8	many	.	TRBJ1-1	TGTGCCAGCAGCGGCCGGGACCTAGGAGCTTTCTTT	CASSGRDLGAFF
TRBV3-1	many	.	TRBJ2-2	TGTGCCAGCAGGGGGACCACTAACACCGGGGAGCTGTTTTTT	CASRGTTNTGELFF
TRBV18	.	TRBD2	TRBJ2-7	TGTGCCAGCTCACCAGGGCCGGGGGGATCCTACGAGCAGTACTTC	CASSPGPGGSYEQYF
TRBV5-1	many	.	TRBJ2-7	TGCGCCAGCAGCCCGGTGGGCGATCCAAAGTACTTC	CASSPVGDPKYF